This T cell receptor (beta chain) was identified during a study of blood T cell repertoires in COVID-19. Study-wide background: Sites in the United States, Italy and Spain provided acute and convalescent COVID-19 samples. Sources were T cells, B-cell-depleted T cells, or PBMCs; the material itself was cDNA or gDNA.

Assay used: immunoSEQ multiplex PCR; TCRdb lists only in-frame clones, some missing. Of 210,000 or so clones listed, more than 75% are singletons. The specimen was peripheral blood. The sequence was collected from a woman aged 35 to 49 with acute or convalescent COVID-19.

CDR3 residues: CASSPNPLAEGQETQYF. The DNA for the CDR3 is TGTGCCAGCAGCCCCAACCCCCTAGCGGAGGGCCAAGAGACCCAGTACTTC. The rearrangement links TRBV7-2 to TRBJ2-5; 7 positions agree with TRBD2. With V trimmed by 5 bases and J by 1 base, 13 bases remained unmatched. Germline assignment: CDR1 SGHTA and CDR2 FQGNSA. CDR3 length: 17 residues. Using reference TRBV7-2 and TRBJ2-5 for the parts outside the CDR3, the full variable domain is GAGVSQSPSNKVTEKGKDVELRCDPISGHTALYWYRQSLGQGLEFLIYFQGNSAPDKSGLPSDRFSAERTGGSVSTLTIQRTQQEDSAVYLCASSPNPLAEGQETQYFGPGTRLLVL.